The 2 T cell receptor beta chains listed next were all sequenced from one sample in a study of T cells in women clearing cervical HPV infection. The table came from immunoSEQ multiplex PCR; TCRdb's copy has only in-frame clones and leaves some out. This sample's table reports about 14,000 clones. Specimen: blood buffy coat. The receptor source for this set is a woman between 18 and 70 years old with a cervical HPV16 infection that either progressed to CIN3+ or cleared (not recorded which).

Concerning this clone itself: The read ends 3 residues shy of where the CDR3 ends; the end is completed using the germline J gene. The chain joins TRBV19 to TRBJ1-6, with a weak D call TRBD1 (5 bases). V lost 4 bases and J 6 bases, leaving 7 bases between the germline ends. The CDR3 loop spans 13 amino acids. Germline V gives CDR1 LNHDA, CDR2 SQIVND (reference sequence). The CDR3 here is CASSSTGNSPLHF. The CDR3 bases that were read are TGTGCCAGTAGTAGCACAGGTAATTCACCC.

For this clone: The read ends 3 residues shy of where the CDR3 ends; the end is completed using the germline J gene. The chain combines TRBV19 with TRBJ2-6; D gene ambiguous. V lost 7 bases, J lost 2 bases, and 9 bases lay in between. Per germline, CDR1 LNHDA and CDR2 SQIVND (reference sequence). The CDR3 covers 14 residues. The CDR3 here is CASNEAAGANVLTF. The DNA read from the CDR3 is TGTGCCAGTAATGAGGCTGCTGGGGCCAACGTC.